The 28 T cell receptor beta chains reported below all come from one sample, sequenced in a study of blood T cells in healthy people across ages. With a J-beta primer mix and a sample-barcoded 5' primer, a second PCR ran roughly 6 to 11 cycles. TCRdb called the 5' RACE reads again in MiXCR, with one record for every CDR3 protein. The sample contains 700,000 to 850,000 distinct CDR3 sequences, 36% of which appear only once. The sample taken for sequencing was blood. The receptor set was obtained from a man aged 18-30 years in good health.

The chain recombines TRBV10-3 with TRBJ2-3; the match to TRBD1 covers 7 bases. CDR3 length: 15 amino acids. The ends lost 0 bases at V and 3 bases at J; junction bases unmatched: 3. Per the germline V gene, CDR1 is ENHRY and CDR2 is SYGVKD. The CDR3 region has the DNA TGTGCCATCAGTGAGTCAGGGGGCGGGACAGATACGCAGTATTTT. It encodes CAISESGGGTDTQYF.

This rearrangement joins TRBV4-1 to TRBJ2-2; D remains unclear. CDR3 length: 14 residues. Germline CDR1 reads MGHRA; CDR2 reads YSYEKL. Trimming removed 0 bases at V and 3 bases at J, with 5 bases between. CDR3 sequence reads: CASSQEIDTGELFF. For the CDR3, the DNA is TGCGCCAGCAGCCAAGAAATAGACACCGGGGAGCTGTTTTTT.

Comments on this clonotype: A much larger clone differs by one base, so this may be a read error. The genes are TRBV4-3 and TRBJ2-3, with D tentatively TRBD1 (7 bases). Germline V gives CDR1 LGHNA, CDR2 YSLEER. The CDR3 has 17 residues. The V end was cut by 0 bases, the J end by 4 bases, with 17 bases between. As DNA, the CDR3 is TGCGCCAGCAGCCAAGAACCGGCAGGGGGGATTTCAGATACGCAGTATTTT. This translates into CASSQEPAGGISDTQYF.

This clonotype was seen a handful of times. The chain's CDR3 is CSARDAFRGKTTDTQYF. Here the CDR3 DNA reads TGCAGTGCTAGAGACGCCTTTAGGGGGAAAACGACAGATACGCAGTATTTT. The chain employs TRBV20-1 and TRBJ2-3, with a tentative D call TRBD1 (6 bases). The V and J ends lost 0 bases and 3 bases respectively, with 19 bases between them. This CDR3 is 17 amino acids long. In germline, CDR1 is DFQATT, CDR2 SNEGSKA (reference sequence).

This clonotype occurred a few times. The gene calls are TRBV20-1 and TRBJ2-5, with 8 bases lining up with TRBD1. The tail of the sequence fits TRBJ2-7 better, so the J call may be wrong. CDR3 length: 14 amino acids. Germline-derived CDR1 and CDR2 are DFQATT and SNEGSKA (reference sequence). This CDR3 is CSAVGQGGLSEQYF. The CDR3 region has the DNA TGCAGTGCAGTCGGACAGGGCGGCCTTTCCGAGCAGTACTTC.

This clonotype was seen a few times. The chain is built from TRBV25-1 and TRBJ2-7; unclear D gene. CDR1 and CDR2 (germline): MGHDK, SYGVNS. This CDR3 has 14 residues. V was trimmed by 3 bases and J by 3 bases, leaving 12 bases between them. The CDR3: CASSDSESLYEQYF. CDR3 sequence (DNA): TGTGCCAGCAGTGATTCAGAATCCCTCTACGAGCAGTACTTC.

The chain carries TRBV27 and TRBJ2-3; TRBD1 aligns across 9 bases. The germline gives CDR1 MNHEY, CDR2 SMNVEV (reference sequence). Losses at the gene ends were 5 bases for V and 4 bases for J; bases not matched to a gene: 7. The CDR3 covers 15 residues. Here the CDR3 DNA reads TGTGCCAGCAGTCCGGGACAGGGTTGGCCAGATACGCAGTATTTT. It specifies CASSPGQGWPDTQYF.

The chain is built from TRBV6-5 and TRBJ2-3; no reliable D call. The CDR3 totals 13 residues. Between the trimmed V and J ends, which lost 8 bases and 5 bases, there was a span of 14 bases. Germline loops: CDR1 MNHEY, CDR2 SVGAGI. CDR3 loop: CASGFSALDTQYF. DNA of the CDR3: TGTGCCAGCGGGTTTTCAGCCTTAGATACGCAGTATTTT.

This clonotype was seen a handful of times. The genes are TRBV30 and TRBJ1-2; D is possibly TRBD1 (6 bases). The germline V and J ends were trimmed by 2 bases and 4 bases, with 17 bases remaining between them. The length of the CDR3 is 15 residues. The germline V gene encodes CDR1 GTSNPN and CDR2 SVGIG (reference sequence). As DNA, the CDR3 is TGTGCCTGGAGTATCCCTGGGGGCCTTTTCTATGGCTACACCTTC. Encoded protein: CAWSIPGGLFYGYTF.

This clonotype came up a few times. The V gene is TRBV20-1, the J gene TRBJ1-4, with no clear D. Germline CDR1 and CDR2: DFQATT and SNEGSKA (reference sequence). The CDR3 covers 15 residues. V was clipped by 3 bases and J by 7 bases, with 18 bases between them. Here the CDR3 reads CSASSPQQGGEKLFF. For the CDR3, the DNA is TGCAGTGCTAGCAGCCCACAGCAAGGTGGTGAAAAACTGTTTTTT.

The rearrangement joins TRBV6-2 or TRBV6-3 to TRBJ2-1; TRBD2 might be the D (6 bases). Germline V gene lookup returns CDR1 MNHEY and CDR2 SVGEGT. The CDR3 has 14 residues. Trimming shortened V by 5 bases and J by 5 bases, and 13 bases separated the two germline ends. CDR3 residues: CASSEGLINNEQFF. CDR3 nucleotides: TGTGCCAGCAGTGAGGGACTGATTAACAATGAGCAGTTCTTC.

This clonotype was detected many times. The chain recombines TRBV20-1 with TRBJ1-1; D may be TRBD1 (5 bases). V lost 3 bases to trimming and J lost 3 bases, with 11 bases between them. Germline V CDR1 and CDR2: DFQATT, SNEGSKA (reference sequence). The CDR3 sequence is 13 residues long. CDR3 nucleotide sequence: TGCAGTGCTAGGAGGGGCCCCTACACTGAAGCTTTCTTT. Amino acid sequence: CSARRGPYTEAFF.

The sample holds one count of this clonotype. This sequence may be a read error, since a much larger clone differs from it by one base. The CDR3 DNA reads TGTGCCAGCAGCTCCGGGACAGGGGGGACAGCTAATGAAAAACTGTTTTTT. This encodes CASSSGTGGTANEKLFF. V gene TRBV6-6 combines with J gene TRBJ1-4, with 11 bases fitting TRBD1. CDR3 length: 17 amino acids. V shed 6 bases and J 3 bases; nucleotides not matched to a gene: 9. CDR1 and CDR2 (germline): MNHNY, SVGAGI (reference sequence).

The J gene is TRBJ2-1, the V gene TRBV14; TRBD2 matches at 11 bases. V dropped 3 bases and J dropped 10; count of bases not matched to a gene: 20. CDR1 and CDR2 (germline): SGHDN, FVKESK. The CDR3 is made up of 19 amino acids. This CDR3 reads CASSQLPLAGGTKELEQFF. As DNA, the CDR3 is TGTGCCAGCAGCCAGCTTCCCCTAGCGGGGGGAACCAAGGAGTTGGAGCAGTTCTTC.

This clonotype was picked up a small number of times. V gene TRBV29-1 combines with J gene TRBJ1-2; 7 bases align to TRBD1. There are 14 residues in the CDR3. V lost 4 bases, J lost 6 bases, and 11 bases stayed unmatched. CDR1 and CDR2 (germline): SQVTM, ANQGSEA. The CDR3 spells CSVGVGRGQNGYTF. CDR3 sequence (DNA): TGCAGCGTTGGGGTCGGGAGGGGGCAAAATGGCTACACCTTC.

This clonotype appeared a few times. This chain links TRBV6-5 with TRBJ2-1; D is ambiguous. The length of the CDR3 is 15 residues. Germline V gene sequence: CDR1 MNHEY, CDR2 SVGAGI. V was trimmed by 1 base and J by 10 bases, leaving 17 bases between them. CDR3 in DNA: TGTGCCAGCAGTTACTGGGAAAGCGATACAAGCGAGCAGTTCTTC. It translates to CASSYWESDTSEQFF.

This clonotype was picked up a small number of times. The chain carries TRBV12-3 or TRBV12-4 and TRBJ1-2; D gene ambiguous. The CDR3 runs 12 residues. V shed 5 bases and J shed 10 bases, with 14 bases lying between them. The CDR3: CASSPGLGIYTF. For the CDR3, the DNA is TGTGCCAGCAGTCCAGGACTCGGTATCTACACCTTC.

This clonotype has a handful of counts. The gene calls are TRBV12-5 and TRBJ1-5; D uncertain. The V end lost 7 bases, the J end lost 2 bases, and 18 bases lay between the germline ends. Germline CDR1 and CDR2: LGHNT and FRNRAP. The length of the CDR3 is 16 residues. This chain's CDR3 is CASVLKGARGNQPQHF. CDR3 bases: TGTGCTAGTGTTTTAAAGGGTGCGAGGGGCAATCAGCCCCAGCATTTT.

In this sample, this clonotype turned up many times. V is TRBV7-2 and J is TRBJ2-3; D may match TRBD1 or TRBD2 (7 bases each). The CDR3 runs 15 residues. V was pared by 5 bases and J by 1 base, with 13 bases between. Per germline, CDR1 SGHTA and CDR2 FQGNSA. The CDR3 protein is CASSASGQGTDTQYF. The CDR3 DNA reads TGTGCCAGCAGCGCTAGCGGACAGGGCACAGATACGCAGTATTTT. The whole variable domain, filled in from reference TRBV7-2 and TRBJ2-3, reads GAGVSQSPSNKVTEKGKDVELRCDPISGHTALYWYRQSLGQGLEFLIYFQGNSAPDKSGLPSDRFSAERTGGSVSTLTIQRTQQEDSAVYLCASSASGQGTDTQYFGPGTRLTVL.

This clonotype appeared a few times. The CDR3 DNA reads TGCAGTGCTGGTCTTGGACAGGGTATGAGCAATCAGCCCCAGCATTTT. It encodes CSAGLGQGMSNQPQHF. V gene TRBV20-1 combines with J gene TRBJ1-5; 8 positions match TRBD1. V dropped 5 bases and J dropped 1; count of bases not matched to a gene: 10. The CDR3 is 16 amino acids. Germline V gives CDR1 DFQATT, CDR2 SNEGSKA (reference sequence).

There are a few counts of this clonotype. The chain couples TRBV20-1 to TRBJ2-1; 8 bases agree with TRBD2. Trimming cost V 5 bases and J 9 bases; bases outside gene matches: 12. Germline loops: CDR1 DFQATT, CDR2 SNEGSKA (reference sequence). This CDR3 has 14 amino acids. This chain's CDR3 is CSAPPGGKNTEQFF. DNA for the CDR3: TGCAGTGCTCCCCCGGGGGGGAAGAATACTGAGCAGTTCTTC.

On this clonotype: A junction boundary mismatches the germline segment, possibly from a read error. This chain links TRBV6-6 with TRBJ2-3; TRBD2 matches at 12 bases. CDR1 and CDR2 (germline): MNHNY, SVGAGI (reference sequence). CDR3 length: 17 residues. CDR3 in amino acids: CASGYSVTSGGEDTQYF. In nucleotides, the CDR3 is TGTGCCAGCGGTTACTCGGTGACTAGCGGGGGAGAAGATACGCAGTATTTT.

This clonotype was counted between two and nine times. The rearrangement joins TRBV6-6 to TRBJ2-3, with 11 bases matching TRBD2. The ends lost 6 bases at V and 4 bases at J; junction bases unmatched: 6. This CDR3 comprises 15 residues. CDR1 is MNHNY and CDR2 is SVGAGI in the germline V gene (reference sequence). The CDR3: CASSAFSGGADTQYF. The DNA for the CDR3 is TGTGCCAGCAGCGCCTTTAGCGGGGGGGCAGATACGCAGTATTTT.

This clonotype was counted at least ten times. V is TRBV5-1 and J is TRBJ2-1, with 9 nucleotides matching TRBD2. Germline V CDR1 and CDR2: SGHRS, YFSETQ. This CDR3 contains 17 residues. The V segment lost 0 bases and the J segment 8 bases; nucleotides outside the gene matches: 12. DNA for the CDR3: TGCGCCAGCAGCTTGGTTTCTTCCAGCGGGGGGCTATATGAGCAGTTCTTC. This gives the protein CASSLVSSSGGLYEQFF.

V and J are TRBV3-1 and TRBJ1-4; 7 nucleotides line up with TRBD1. The CDR3 sequence is 15 residues long. CDR1 and CDR2 from the germline V gene are LGHDT and YNNKEL (reference sequence). J lost 7 bases, V lost 4 bases, and 9 bases had no gene match. The CDR3 coding sequence is TGTGCCAGCAGCCGAAGACAGGGTTGGGTTGAAAAACTGTTTTTT. Translating gives CASSRRQGWVEKLFF.

The chain has TRBV7-2 and TRBJ2-1; weak D call: TRBD2 (5 bases). Germline assignment: CDR1 SGHTA and CDR2 FQGNSA. This CDR3 region has 16 residues. The V end was cut by 9 bases, the J end by 4 bases, with 22 bases between. The CDR3 loop is CASMKFLVAGYNEQFF. CDR3 bases: TGTGCCAGTATGAAGTTCCTTGTGGCGGGTTACAATGAGCAGTTCTTC.

This clonotype was seen a few times. A clone one base away is much larger, so this may be a read error. The rearrangement joins TRBV29-1 to TRBJ2-7, with D tentatively TRBD2 (5 bases). The CDR3 contains 12 residues. The V gene's germline CDR1 is SQVTM and CDR2 ANQGSEA. Trimming stripped 4 bases from V and 4 bases from J, with 11 bases between. The CDR3 sequence is CSVGFGEYEQYF. For the CDR3, the DNA is TGCAGCGTTGGCTTCGGGGAGTACGAGCAGTACTTC.

The V and J genes are TRBV12-3 or TRBV12-4 and TRBJ1-4, with D possibly TRBD1 on 5 matching bases. V was shortened by 5 bases and J by 2 bases, with 15 bases between the two germline ends. The CDR3 is made up of 16 amino acids. The CDR3 here is CASSLDYGGTNEKLFF. The CDR3 nucleotides are TGTGCCAGCAGTCTGGACTACGGGGGGACTAATGAAAAACTGTTTTTT.